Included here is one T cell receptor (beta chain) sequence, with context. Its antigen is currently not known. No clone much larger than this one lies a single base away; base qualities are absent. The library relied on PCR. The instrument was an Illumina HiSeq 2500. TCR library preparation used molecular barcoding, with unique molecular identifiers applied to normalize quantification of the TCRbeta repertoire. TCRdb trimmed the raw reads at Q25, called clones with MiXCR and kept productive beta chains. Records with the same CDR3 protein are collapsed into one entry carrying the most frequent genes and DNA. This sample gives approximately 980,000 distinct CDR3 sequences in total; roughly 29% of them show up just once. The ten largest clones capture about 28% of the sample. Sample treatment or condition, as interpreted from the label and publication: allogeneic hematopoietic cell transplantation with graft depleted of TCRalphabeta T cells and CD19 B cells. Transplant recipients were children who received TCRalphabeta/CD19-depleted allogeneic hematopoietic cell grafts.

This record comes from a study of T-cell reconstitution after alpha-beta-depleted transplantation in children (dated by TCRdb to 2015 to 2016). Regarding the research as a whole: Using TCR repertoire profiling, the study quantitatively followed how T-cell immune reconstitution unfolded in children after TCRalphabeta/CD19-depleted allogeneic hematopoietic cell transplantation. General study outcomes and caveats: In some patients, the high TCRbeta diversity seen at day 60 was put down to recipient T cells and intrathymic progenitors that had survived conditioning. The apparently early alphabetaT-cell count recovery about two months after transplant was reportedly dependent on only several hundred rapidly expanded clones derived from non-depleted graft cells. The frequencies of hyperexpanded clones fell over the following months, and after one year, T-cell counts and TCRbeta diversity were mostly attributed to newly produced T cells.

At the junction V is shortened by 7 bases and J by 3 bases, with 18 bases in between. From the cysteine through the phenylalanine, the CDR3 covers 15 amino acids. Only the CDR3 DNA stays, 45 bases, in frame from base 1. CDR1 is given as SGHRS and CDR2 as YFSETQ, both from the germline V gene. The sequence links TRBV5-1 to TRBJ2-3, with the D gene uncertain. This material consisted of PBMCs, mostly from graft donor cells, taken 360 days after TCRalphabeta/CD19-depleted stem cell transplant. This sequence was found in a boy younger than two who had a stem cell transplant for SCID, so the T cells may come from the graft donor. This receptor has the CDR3 CASASGYPGTDTQYF. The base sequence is TGCGCCAGCGCATCCGGGTATCCAGGAACAGATACGCAGTATTTT.